The T cell receptor (beta chain) described here comes from a study of blood T cell repertoires in COVID-19. The wider study: Italy, Spain and the United States were the sources of the convalescent and acute COVID-19 samples. In each case, the material was cDNA or gDNA derived from T cells, B-cell-depleted T cells, or PBMCs.

V was trimmed by 5 bases and J by 5 bases, leaving 15 bases between them. Per germline, CDR1 SGHVS and CDR2 FQNEAQ. This CDR3 has 15 residues. Authors' data handling: Estimated nucleated cell counts came from reference gene primer amplification. This table comes from immunoSEQ multiplex PCR, and its TCRdb copy is limited to in-frame clones, with some not included. That table supplies the V and J calls and clone size; D and trimming were determined from the DNA. Of approximately 190,000 clones detected, around 80% appear once; the ten largest clones hold roughly 14%. Material: peripheral blood. The TCR sequence derives from a man aged 30-40 years with active or convalescent COVID-19. V is TRBV7-8 and J is TRBJ2-2, with D possibly TRBD2 on 5 matching bases. The CDR3 DNA reads TGTGCCAGCAGCCTCCGACTTAGCGAGACCGGGGAGCTGTTTTTT. This encodes CASSLRLSETGELFF. Full variable domain (rest looked up from reference TRBV7-8 and TRBJ2-2): GAGVSQSPRYKVAKRGQDVALRCDPISGHVSLFWYQQALGQGPEFLTYFQNEAQLDKSGLPSDRFFAERPEGSVSTLKIQRTQQEDSAVYLCASSLRLSETGELFFGEGSRLTVL.